The present TCR beta chain was sequenced within a study of CD8+ T cells in alopecia areata. Broader study findings: Higher clonality was seen in lesional scalp than in normal scalp, especially in alopecia totalis/universalis.

cDNA serving as the sequencing template came from extracted, reverse transcribed RNA. The data were produced by immunoSEQ multiplex PCR, yet TCRdb's version contains in-frame clones alone and is incomplete. The repertoire holds some 30,000 clones, with less than 65% as singletons. Sampling of alopecia areata patients yielded lesional scalp punch biopsies as well as peripheral blood. T lymphocytes (CD4+ and CD8+) were sorted from PBMCs. As regards this clone: What it binds is not known.

This TCR was sampled from a human donor with alopecia areata. Sequencing used NKG2D-high CD8+ T cells sorted from blood.

The CDR3 is CATSRGRNYGYTF. Here the CDR3 DNA reads TGTGCCACCAGCAGGGGACGGAACTATGGCTACACCTTC. The V call is TRBV15, the J call TRBJ1-2; D is possibly TRBD1 (5 bases). The CDR3 loop spans 13 amino acids. The germline CDR1 and CDR2 sequences are LNHNV and YYDKDF (reference sequence). The V gene lost 3 bases and the J gene lost 2 bases, with 7 bases spanning the gap.